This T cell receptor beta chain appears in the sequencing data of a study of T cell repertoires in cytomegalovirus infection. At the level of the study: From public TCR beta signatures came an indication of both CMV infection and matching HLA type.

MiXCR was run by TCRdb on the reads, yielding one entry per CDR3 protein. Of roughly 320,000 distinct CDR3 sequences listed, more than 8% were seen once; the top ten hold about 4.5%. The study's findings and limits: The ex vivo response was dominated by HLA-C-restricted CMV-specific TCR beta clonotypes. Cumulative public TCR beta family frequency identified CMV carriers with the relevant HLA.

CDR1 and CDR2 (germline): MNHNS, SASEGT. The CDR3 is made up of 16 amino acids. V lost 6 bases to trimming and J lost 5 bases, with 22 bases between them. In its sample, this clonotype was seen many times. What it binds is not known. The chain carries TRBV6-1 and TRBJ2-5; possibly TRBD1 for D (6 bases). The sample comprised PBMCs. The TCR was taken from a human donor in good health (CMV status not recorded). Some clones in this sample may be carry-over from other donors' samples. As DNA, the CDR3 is TGTGCCAGCAGCCCGGACGGACCAAGGGGGAGTGAGACCCAGTACTTC. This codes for CASSPDGPRGSETQYF.